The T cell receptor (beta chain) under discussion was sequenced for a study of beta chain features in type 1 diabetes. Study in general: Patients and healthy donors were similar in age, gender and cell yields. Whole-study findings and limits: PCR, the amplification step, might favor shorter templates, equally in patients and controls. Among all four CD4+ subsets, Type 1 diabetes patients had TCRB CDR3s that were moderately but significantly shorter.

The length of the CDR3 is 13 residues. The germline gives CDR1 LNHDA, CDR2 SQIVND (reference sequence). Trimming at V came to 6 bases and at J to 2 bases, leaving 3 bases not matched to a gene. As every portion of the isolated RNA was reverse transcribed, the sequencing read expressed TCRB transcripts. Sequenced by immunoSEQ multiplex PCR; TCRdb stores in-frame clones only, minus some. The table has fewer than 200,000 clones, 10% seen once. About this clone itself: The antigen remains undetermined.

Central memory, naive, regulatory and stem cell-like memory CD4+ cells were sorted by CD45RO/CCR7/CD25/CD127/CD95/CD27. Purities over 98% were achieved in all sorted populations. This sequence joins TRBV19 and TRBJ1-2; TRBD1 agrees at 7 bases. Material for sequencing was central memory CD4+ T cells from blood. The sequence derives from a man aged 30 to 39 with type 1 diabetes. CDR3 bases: TGTGCCAGTAGGTCGGGACAGAACTATGGCTACACCTTC. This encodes CASRSGQNYGYTF.